This is a list of T cell receptor beta chains from one sample in a study of cytotoxic CD8 clonotypes in ibrutinib-treated CLL. The table came from immunoSEQ multiplex PCR; TCRdb's copy has only in-frame clones and leaves some out. Of 250,000 to 350,000 clones listed, around 69% are singletons. The specimen comprised PBMCs, sampled at disease progression, from a patient treated with ibrutinib. The receptors shown here come from a human donor with chronic lymphocytic leukemia. The conserved cysteine and the conserved F or W are not part of the CDR3 here. Part of the rows lack a size; the others show once, few, many or a class for expanded clones.

clone_size j_call v_call cdr3_length cdr3_aa
. TRBJ2-2 TRBV9 16 ASSVAIGLAGVPGELF
. TRBJ2-2 TRBV10-1 12 ASSEGRGTGELF
. TRBJ2-2 TRBV7-9 14 ASSFFGGQGTGELF
. TRBJ2-1 TRBV4-1 14 ASSQASGVTYNEQF
. TRBJ2-1 TRBV9 14 ASSVAVGGAYNEQF
. TRBJ2-3 TRBV7-2 12 ASSLGLSTDTQY
. TRBJ2-7 TRBV5-1 14 ASSLEMGLRGVEQY
. TRBJ2-3 TRBV4-1 14 ASSHPPGGSTDTQY
. TRBJ2-7 TRBV11-3 10 ASSFSSYEQY
. TRBJ2-2 TRBV4-1 12 ASSQRSGTGELF
few TRBJ2-5 TRBV5-1 12 ASSNGLPQETQY